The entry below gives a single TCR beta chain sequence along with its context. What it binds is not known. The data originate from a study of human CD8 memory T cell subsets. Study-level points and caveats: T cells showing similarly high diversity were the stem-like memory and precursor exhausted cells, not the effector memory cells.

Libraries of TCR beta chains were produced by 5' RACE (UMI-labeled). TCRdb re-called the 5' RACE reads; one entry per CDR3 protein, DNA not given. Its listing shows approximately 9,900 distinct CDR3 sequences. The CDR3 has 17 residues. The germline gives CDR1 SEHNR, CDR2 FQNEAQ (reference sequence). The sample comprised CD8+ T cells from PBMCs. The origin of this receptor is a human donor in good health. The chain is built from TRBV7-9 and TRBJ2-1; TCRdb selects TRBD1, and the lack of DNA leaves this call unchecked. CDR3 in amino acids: CASSLGSGTGSNNEQFF.